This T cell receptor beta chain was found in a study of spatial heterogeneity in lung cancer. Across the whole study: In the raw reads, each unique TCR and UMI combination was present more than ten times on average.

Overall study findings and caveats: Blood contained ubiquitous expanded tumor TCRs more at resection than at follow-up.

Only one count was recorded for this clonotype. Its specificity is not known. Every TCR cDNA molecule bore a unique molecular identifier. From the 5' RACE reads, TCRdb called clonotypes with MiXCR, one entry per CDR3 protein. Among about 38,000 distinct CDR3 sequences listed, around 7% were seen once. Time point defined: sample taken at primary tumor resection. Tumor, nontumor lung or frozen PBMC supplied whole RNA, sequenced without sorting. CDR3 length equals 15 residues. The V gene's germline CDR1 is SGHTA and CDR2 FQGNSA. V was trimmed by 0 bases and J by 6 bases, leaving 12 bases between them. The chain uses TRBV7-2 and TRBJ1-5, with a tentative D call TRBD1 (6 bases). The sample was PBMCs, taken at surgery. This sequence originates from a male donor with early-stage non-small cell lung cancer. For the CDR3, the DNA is TGTGCCAGCAGCTTAGCTTCGGGGGCGAGTCAGCCCCAGCATTTT. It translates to CASSLASGASQPQHF.